This T cell receptor (beta chain) was captured by sequencing in a study of blood T cell repertoires in COVID-19. On the study more broadly: PBMCs, B-cell-depleted T cells, or T cells were the source of the cDNA or gDNA that made up the material.

Participants, about 18 to 89 years old, spanned about two dozen US areas. Clinical histories supplied by participants themselves formed the basis of cohort assignment. CDR1 is SGHAT, CDR2 FQDESV, per germline (reference sequence). The CDR3 totals 12 residues. The V and J ends lost 1 base and 9 bases respectively, with 7 bases between them. The repertoire was sequenced with immunoSEQ multiplex PCR; TCRdb's copy has only in-frame clones and lacks some. Among 300,000 to 400,000 clones listed, 70% to 90% were seen once. The chain employs TRBV11-1 and TRBJ2-1; the D is unclear. This sequence originates from a woman in her forties with acute COVID-19. Sequencing input: PBMCs or T cells enriched from blood (not recorded which). For the CDR3, the DNA is TGTGCCAGCAGCTTAGAATTGGCTGAGCAGTTCTTC. This gives the protein CASSLELAEQFF.